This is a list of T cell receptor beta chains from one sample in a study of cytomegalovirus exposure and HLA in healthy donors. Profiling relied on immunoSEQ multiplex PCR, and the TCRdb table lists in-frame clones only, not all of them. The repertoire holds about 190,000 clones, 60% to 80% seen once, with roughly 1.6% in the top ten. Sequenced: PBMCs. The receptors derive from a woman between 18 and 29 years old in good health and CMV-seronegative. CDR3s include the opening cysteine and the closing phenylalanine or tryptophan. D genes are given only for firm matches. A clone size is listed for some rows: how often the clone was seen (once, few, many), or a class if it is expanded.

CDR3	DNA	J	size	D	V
CASSSRDTEAFF	TGTGCCAGCAGCTCCCGGGACACCGAAGCTTTCTTT	TRBJ1-1	.	.	TRBV7-2
CASNTGEGNTEAFF	TGTGCCAGCAACACGGGGGAGGGGAACACTGAAGCTTTCTTT	TRBJ1-1	.	.	TRBV2
CASSQGTGQTEAFF	TGCGCCAGCAGCCAAGGGACAGGGCAAACTGAAGCTTTCTTT	TRBJ1-1	.	TRBD1	TRBV4-1
CASSEIQGDSPLHF	TGTGCCAGCAGTGAAATACAGGGGGATTCACCCCTCCACTTT	TRBJ1-6	.	TRBD1	TRBV6-4
CASSERQSQETQYF	TGTGCCAGCAGTGAACGACAGAGCCAAGAGACCCAGTACTTC	TRBJ2-5	.	.	TRBV2
CASSIRRGATDTQYF	TGTGCCAGTAGTATTCGGAGGGGTGCCACAGATACGCAGTATTTT	TRBJ2-3	few	.	TRBV19
CASSSTGKASNQPQHF	TGTGCCAGCAGCTCCACGGGGAAGGCTAGCAATCAGCCCCAGCATTTT	TRBJ1-5	.	.	TRBV5-8
CASSTDRAANYGYTF	TGTGCCAGCAGTACTGACAGGGCTGCTAACTATGGCTACACCTTC	TRBJ1-2	.	TRBD1	TRBV2
CASSLDRGHVGNEQFF	TGTGCCAGCAGCTTGGACAGGGGGCACGTCGGGAATGAGCAGTTCTTC	TRBJ2-1	.	TRBD1	TRBV5-6
CASSHNPGNPGNTIYF	TGCGCCAGCAGCCATAATCCAGGGAACCCTGGAAACACCATATATTTT	TRBJ1-3	once	.	TRBV4-3
CASSIALAQSTDTQYF	TGTGCCAGTAGTATAGCACTAGCGCAGAGCACAGATACGCAGTATTTT	TRBJ2-3	.	TRBD2	TRBV19
CASGDRGPDTQYF	TGTGCCAGCGGAGACAGGGGTCCAGATACGCAGTATTTT	TRBJ2-3	.	TRBD1	TRBV6-6
CASSIDTSVPNSPLHF	TGTGCCAGCAGCATTGATACCTCGGTCCCCAACTCACCCCTCCACTTT	TRBJ1-6	.	.	TRBV7-2
CASSLSDRNYGYTF	TGTGCCAGCAGCTTGAGCGACAGAAACTATGGCTACACCTTC	TRBJ1-2	.	.	TRBV11-2
CASSIVTGGYNEQFF	TGTGCCAGTAGTATAGTGACAGGGGGGTACAATGAGCAGTTCTTC	TRBJ2-1	.	TRBD1	TRBV19
CASGLLGTDTQYF	TGTGCTAGTGGTTTGCTCGGCACAGATACGCAGTATTTT	TRBJ2-3	.	.	TRBV12-5
CASSLSGDIYNYGYTF	TGTGCCAGCAGTTTATCGGGGGACATCTATAACTATGGCTACACCTTC	TRBJ1-2	once	.	TRBV27
CATATGPYEQYF	TGTGCCACCGCGACAGGACCCTACGAGCAGTACTTC	TRBJ2-7	.	.	TRBV28
CASSPIEQGNGYTF	TGTGCCAGCAGCCCCATCGAGCAGGGAAATGGCTACACCTTC	TRBJ1-2	.	.	TRBV7-6
CASRSYERDYGYTF	TGTGCCAGCAGGTCTTACGAACGGGACTATGGCTACACCTTC	TRBJ1-2	.	.	TRBV27
CASSIRGLAGFANTGELFF	TGTGCCAGTAGTATTAGGGGACTAGCGGGTTTCGCGAACACCGGGGAGCTGTTTTTT	TRBJ2-2	.	TRBD2	TRBV19
CASRGLNEQFF	TGTGCCAGCAGGGGCCTCAATGAGCAGTTCTTC	TRBJ2-1	.	.	TRBV2
CASSYQGITDTQYF	TGTGCCAGCAGTTATCAGGGTATCACAGATACGCAGTATTTT	TRBJ2-3	.	.	TRBV6-5
CASSLNRGRDGYTF	TGTGCCAGCAGCTTAAATAGGGGGCGGGATGGCTACACCTTC	TRBJ1-2	once	TRBD1	TRBV13
CASSLSGPQREGLVSYNEQFF	TGTGCCAGCAGCTTAAGTGGTCCCCAGCGGGAGGGCCTTGTTTCCTACAATGAGCAGTTCTTC	TRBJ2-1	.	TRBD2	TRBV13
CASSVTGGSYEQYF	TGTGCCAGTAGTGTGACAGGCGGATCCTACGAGCAGTACTTC	TRBJ2-7	.	.	TRBV19
CASSLSTLREGRDEQFF	TGTGCCAGCAGTTTATCGACATTGCGGGAGGGGAGGGATGAGCAGTTCTTC	TRBJ2-1	.	TRBD2	TRBV27
CASSLIPHWENEQFF	TGTGCCAGCAGTTTAATCCCCCATTGGGAGAATGAGCAGTTCTTC	TRBJ2-1	.	.	TRBV27
CASSEFGGSGGKLFF	TGTGCCAGCAGTGAATTTGGGGGTTCAGGGGGCAAACTGTTTTTT	TRBJ1-4	.	TRBD1	TRBV25-1
CASSESRTPTSGDTQYF	TGCGCCAGCAGTGAGTCGAGGACACCTACCTCCGGGGATACGCAGTATTTT	TRBJ2-3	.	.	TRBV10-1